This TCR beta chain was sequenced during a study of blood T cell repertoires in COVID-19. Study-wide background: Spain, Italy and the United States supplied samples that represented acute and convalescent COVID-19. Sample material is recorded as cDNA or gDNA derived from T cells, B-cell-depleted T cells, or PBMCs.

As to this clone: Different DNA sequences within this sample yield the same CDR3.

Germline CDR1 and CDR2: MNHEY and SVGAGI. Trimming cost V 6 bases and J 2 bases, with 14 bases left between them. This CDR3 is built from 14 residues. In the original workflow: Amplifying reference gene primers gave estimates of nucleated cell counts. Assay used: immunoSEQ multiplex PCR; TCRdb lists only in-frame clones, some missing. The DNA gave D and trimming, while V, J and clone size come from that table. The sample holds about 150,000 clones, 70% to 85% seen once. V usage is TRBV6-5 and J usage is TRBJ2-7, with D perhaps TRBD1 (6 bases). Sequences were obtained from peripheral blood. This receptor was obtained from a woman aged 55-70 years with acute or convalescent COVID-19. This chain's CDR3 is CASSPLDSPYEQYF. CDR3 bases: TGTGCCAGCAGCCCCCTGGACAGTCCCTACGAGCAGTACTTC.